The present T cell receptor beta chain was sequenced within a study of CD8+ T cells in alopecia areata. Whole-study context: Treated patients took oral tofacitinib at 5 to 10 mg twice daily. Points from the study as a whole: Scalp samples also contribute reads from the resident alphabeta T cells found in normal skin. Lesional scalp exceeded normal scalp in clonality, especially in alopecia totalis/universalis. Patients displayed less clarity in TCR sharing than mice, a finding possibly related to HLA.

Collected material from alopecia areata patients comprised lesional scalp punch biopsies and peripheral blood. cDNA reverse transcribed from extracted RNA served as the sequencing template. Assay: immunoSEQ multiplex PCR; the TCRdb copy retains only in-frame clones and omits some. The sample has several thousand clones; roughly 69% are singletons. About this clone itself: The antigen remains undetermined.

This CDR3 spans 17 amino acids. The germline gives CDR1 MGHRA, CDR2 YSYEKL. With 1 base removed from V and 0 bases from J, the gap between germline ends came to 13 bases. Sequencing used skin, obtained at week 0. The TCR was taken from a human donor with alopecia areata. The chain recombines TRBV4-1 with TRBJ2-1, with D perhaps TRBD2 (5 bases). Here the CDR3 DNA reads TGCGCCAGCAGCCAAGTATCCGGAGGAAGCTCCTACAATGAGCAGTTCTTC. It specifies CASSQVSGGSSYNEQFF.